The present T cell receptor beta chain was sequenced within a study of T cell changes during pregnancy in multiple sclerosis. J was trimmed by 7 bases and V by 0 bases; bases with no gene match: 9. Germline CDR1 and CDR2: GTSNPN and SVGIG (reference sequence). The CDR3 runs 18 residues. Data came from immunoSEQ multiplex PCR; TCRdb stores just in-frame clones and leaves some out. The repertoire holds 60,000 to 85,000 clones, about 91% seen once, with around 1.5% in the top ten. Sequences were derived from peripheral blood, sampled in the second trimester of pregnancy. The origin of this receptor is a female donor in good health, enrolled as a control in a pregnancy study. This sequence joins TRBV30 and TRBJ2-1; 16 positions match TRBD2. CDR3: CAWSVAGTSGRAGNEQFF. For the CDR3, the DNA is TGTGCCTGGAGTGTAGCCGGGACTAGCGGGAGGGCCGGGAATGAGCAGTTCTTC.